This T cell receptor beta chain comes out of a study of shared clonotypes between healthy human individuals. Study details: For every donor, three CD4 naive, three CD4 memory, two CD8 naive and one CD8 memory plates were used. General study results and limits: In general, naive subsets displayed greater estimated richness than memory subsets did. Since donors were few, the genetic and exposure-history diversity represented was limited.

CDR3 length: 15 amino acids. CDR1 and CDR2 from the germline V gene are ENHRY and SYGVKD. Trimming took 2 bases from V and 3 from J; bases not matched to a gene: 4. Clones were read by immunoSEQ multiplex PCR, and TCRdb kept only the in-frame ones, dropping some. The sample holds roughly 2.1 million clones, about 92% seen once. Concerning this clone itself: Its antigen is currently unknown.

CD45RO-negative, CCR7-selected cells formed the naive CD8 fraction, which excluded terminally differentiated effector memory CD45RA+ cells. The specimen sequenced was naive CD8+ T cells from PBMCs. The genes are TRBV10-3 and TRBJ1-3; the match to TRBD1 covers 7 bases. The sequence came from a man aged 18 to 30 in good health. Some clones in this sample may be carry-over from other donors' samples. The CDR3 DNA follows: TGTGCCATCAGTGAGGGGACAGCTTTTGGAAACACCATATATTTT. Its translation is CAISEGTAFGNTIYF.